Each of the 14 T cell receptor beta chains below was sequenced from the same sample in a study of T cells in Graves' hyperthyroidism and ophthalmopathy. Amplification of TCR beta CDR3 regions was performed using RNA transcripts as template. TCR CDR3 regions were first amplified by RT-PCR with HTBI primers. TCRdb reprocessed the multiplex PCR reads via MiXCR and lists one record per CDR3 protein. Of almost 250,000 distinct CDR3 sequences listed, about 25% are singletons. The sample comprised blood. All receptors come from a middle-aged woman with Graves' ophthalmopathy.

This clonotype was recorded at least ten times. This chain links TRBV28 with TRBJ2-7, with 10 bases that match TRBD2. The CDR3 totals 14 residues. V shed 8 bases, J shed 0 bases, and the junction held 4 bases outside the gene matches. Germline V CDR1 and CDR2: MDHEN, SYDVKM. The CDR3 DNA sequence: TGTGCCAGCTGCAGCGGGGGGGTCTCCTACGAGCAGTACTTC. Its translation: CASCSGGVSYEQYF.

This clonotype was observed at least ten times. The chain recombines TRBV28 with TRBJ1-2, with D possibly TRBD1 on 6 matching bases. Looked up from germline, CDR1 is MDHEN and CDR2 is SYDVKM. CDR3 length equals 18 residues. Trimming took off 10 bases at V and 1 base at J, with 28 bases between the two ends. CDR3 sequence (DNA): TGTGCCACCACCGGAGACGAAACGACCAGGGGCCATAACTATGGCTACACCTTC. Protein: CATTGDETTRGHNYGYTF.

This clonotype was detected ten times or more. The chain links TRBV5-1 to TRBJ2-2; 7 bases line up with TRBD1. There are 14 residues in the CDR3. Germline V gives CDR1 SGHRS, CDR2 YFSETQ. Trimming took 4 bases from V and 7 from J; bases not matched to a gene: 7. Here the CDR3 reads CASSPRDSFGELFF. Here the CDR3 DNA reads TGCGCCAGCAGCCCACGGGACAGCTTCGGGGAGCTGTTTTTT.

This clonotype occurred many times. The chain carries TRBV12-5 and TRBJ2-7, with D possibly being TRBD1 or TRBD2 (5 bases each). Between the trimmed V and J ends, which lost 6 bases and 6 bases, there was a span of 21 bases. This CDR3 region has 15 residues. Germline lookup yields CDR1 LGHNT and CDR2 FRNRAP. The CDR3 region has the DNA TGTGCTAGTGGAAGATCCGGGACGGTCCCTTCCGAGCAGTACTTC. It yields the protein CASGRSGTVPSEQYF. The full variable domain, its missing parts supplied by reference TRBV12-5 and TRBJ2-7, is DARVTQTPRHKVTEMGQEVTMRCQPILGHNTVFWYRQTMMQGLELLAYFRNRAPLDDSGMPKDRFSAEMPDATLATLKIQPSEPRDSAVYFCASGRSGTVPSEQYFGPGTRLTVT.

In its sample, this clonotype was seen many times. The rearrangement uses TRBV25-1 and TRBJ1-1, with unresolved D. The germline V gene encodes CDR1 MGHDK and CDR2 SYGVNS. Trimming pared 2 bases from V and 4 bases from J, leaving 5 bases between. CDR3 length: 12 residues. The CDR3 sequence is CASSEGRTEAFF. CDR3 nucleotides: TGTGCCAGCAGTGAAGGGCGCACTGAAGCTTTCTTT.

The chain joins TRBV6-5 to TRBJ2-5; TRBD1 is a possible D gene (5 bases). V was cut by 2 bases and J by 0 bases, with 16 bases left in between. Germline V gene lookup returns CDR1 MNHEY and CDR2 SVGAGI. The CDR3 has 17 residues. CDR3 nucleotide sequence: TGTGCCAGCAGTTACCAGGGAAGAAGCGATTACCAAGAGACCCAGTACTTC. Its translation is CASSYQGRSDYQETQYF.

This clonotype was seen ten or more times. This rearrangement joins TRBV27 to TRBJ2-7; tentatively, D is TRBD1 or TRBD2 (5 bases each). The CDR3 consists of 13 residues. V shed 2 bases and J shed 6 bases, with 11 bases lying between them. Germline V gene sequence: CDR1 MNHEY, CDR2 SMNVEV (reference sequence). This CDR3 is CASSLRGTVEQYF. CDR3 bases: TGTGCCAGCAGTTTACGAGGGACGGTCGAGCAGTACTTC.

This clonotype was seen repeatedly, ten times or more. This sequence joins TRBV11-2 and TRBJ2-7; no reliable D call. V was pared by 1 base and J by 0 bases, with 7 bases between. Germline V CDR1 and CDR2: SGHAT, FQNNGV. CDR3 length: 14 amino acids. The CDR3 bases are TGTGCCAGCAGCTTAGTCTCGGCCTCCTACGAGCAGTACTTC. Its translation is CASSLVSASYEQYF.

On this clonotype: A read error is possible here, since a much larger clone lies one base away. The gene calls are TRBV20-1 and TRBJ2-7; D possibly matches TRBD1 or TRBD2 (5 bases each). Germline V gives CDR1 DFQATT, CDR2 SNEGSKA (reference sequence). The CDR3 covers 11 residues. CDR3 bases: TGCAGCGTGGGACCCTCCTACGAGCAGTACTTC. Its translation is CSVGPSYEQYF.

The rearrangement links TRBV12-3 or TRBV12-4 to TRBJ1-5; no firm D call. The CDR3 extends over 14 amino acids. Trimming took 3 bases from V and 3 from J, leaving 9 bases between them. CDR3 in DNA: TGTGCCAGCAGTTTGGCCGCGAACAATCAGCCCCAGCATTTT. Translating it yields CASSLAANNQPQHF.

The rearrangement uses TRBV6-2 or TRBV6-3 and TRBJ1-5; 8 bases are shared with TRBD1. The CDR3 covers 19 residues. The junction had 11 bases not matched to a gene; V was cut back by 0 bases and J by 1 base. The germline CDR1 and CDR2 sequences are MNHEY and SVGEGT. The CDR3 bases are TGTGCCAGCAGTTACTCGCTAACAGGGGGTAGGTTAAGCAATCAGCCCCAGCATTTT. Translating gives CASSYSLTGGRLSNQPQHF.

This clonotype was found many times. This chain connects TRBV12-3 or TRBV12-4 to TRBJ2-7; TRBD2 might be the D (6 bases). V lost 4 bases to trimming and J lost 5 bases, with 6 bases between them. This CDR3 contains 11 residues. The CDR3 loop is CASSSGDEQYF. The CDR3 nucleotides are TGTGCCAGCAGTTCGGGAGACGAGCAGTACTTC.

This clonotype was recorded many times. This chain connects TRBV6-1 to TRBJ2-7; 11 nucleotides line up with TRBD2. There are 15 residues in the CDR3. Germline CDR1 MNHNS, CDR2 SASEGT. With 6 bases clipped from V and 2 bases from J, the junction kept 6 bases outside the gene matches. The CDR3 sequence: CASSDLAGGPYEQYF. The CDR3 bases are TGTGCCAGCAGCGACCTAGCGGGAGGACCCTACGAGCAGTACTTC.

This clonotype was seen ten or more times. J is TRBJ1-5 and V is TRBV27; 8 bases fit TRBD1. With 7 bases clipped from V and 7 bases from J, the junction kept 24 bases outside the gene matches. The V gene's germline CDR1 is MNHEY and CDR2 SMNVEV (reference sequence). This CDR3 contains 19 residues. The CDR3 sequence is CASTPAGQVGRSGCQPQHF. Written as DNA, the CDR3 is TGTGCCAGCACCCCTGCGGGACAGGTGGGTAGGTCTGGATGCCAGCCCCAGCATTTT.